The 3 T cell receptor beta chains below all came from one sample that was sequenced in a study of cytomegalovirus exposure and HLA in healthy donors. PCR employed 60 Vbeta and 13 Jbeta primers. Profiling relied on immunoSEQ multiplex PCR, and the TCRdb table lists in-frame clones only, not all of them. The sample carries approximately 200,000 clones, 60% to 85% recorded once. Sequencing was done on a sample of PBMCs. The receptors originated from a girl between 5 and 17 years old in good health and CMV-seropositive.

As DNA, the CDR3 is TGCGCCAGCAGCCAAGATTTGCTAGGGGGAGCTGGACAGCCCCAGCATTTT. Translating it yields CASSQDLLGGAGQPQHF. The chain has TRBV4-3 and TRBJ1-5; tentative D call: TRBD1 (6 bases). V lost 0 bases and J 7 bases, leaving 19 bases between the germline ends. Germline assignment: CDR1 LGHNA and CDR2 YSLEER. The length of the CDR3 is 17 residues.

The sample holds one count of this clone. This rearrangement joins TRBV5-6 to TRBJ2-7, with 10 bases aligning to TRBD1. The ends lost 3 bases at V and 2 bases at J; junction bases unmatched: 5. The CDR3 totals 15 residues. Germline CDR1 reads SGHDT; CDR2 reads YYEEEE. CDR3 DNA: TGTGCCAGCAGCTGGGGCGGGACAGGGGCCTACGAGCAGTACTTC. Protein: CASSWGGTGAYEQYF.

This clone has only a few counts. This chain joins TRBV5-6 and TRBJ2-6, with 8 bases lining up with TRBD1. The CDR3 loop spans 17 amino acids. Germline CDR1 SGHDT, CDR2 YYEEEE. After removal of 2 bases from V and 0 bases from J, the junction contained 4 bases not matched to a gene. This CDR3 is CASSLWDRSSGANVLTF. CDR3 nucleotides: TGTGCCAGCAGCTTATGGGACAGGAGCTCTGGGGCCAACGTCCTGACTTTC.